The clone carrying this TCR beta chain was found a few times. The antigen remains undetermined. This specimen comes from a study of T cell repertoires in cytomegalovirus infection. Study context: Public TCR beta signatures indicated both CMV infection and matching HLA type.

This CDR3 comprises 14 residues. CDR1 and CDR2 from the germline V gene are SNHLY and FYNNEI. V was shortened by 11 bases and J by 2 bases, with 18 bases between the two germline ends. The study's findings and limits: CMV-specific HLA-C-restricted TCR beta clonotypes dominated the ex vivo response.

A single record per CDR3 protein comes from TCRdb applying MiXCR to the reads. Of some 700,000 distinct CDR3 sequences in the sample, 33% were seen once. This clonotype originated in a human donor in good health (CMV status not recorded). Some clones in this sample may be carry-over from other donors' samples. The specimen comprised cultured PBMCs, sampled from culture after CMV antigen stimulation. The V gene is TRBV2, the J gene TRBJ1-1; D gene unclear. This CDR3 is CASGEGRVNTEAFF. The CDR3 DNA reads as TGTGCCTCAGGTGAAGGCCGGGTCAACACTGAAGCTTTCTTT. Filled out from reference TRBV2 and TRBJ1-1, the complete variable domain reads EPEVTQTPSHQVTQMGQEVILRCVPISNHLYFYWYRQILGQKVEFLVSFYNNEISEKSEIFDDQFSVERPDGSNFTLKIRSTKLEDSAMYFCASGEGRVNTEAFFGQGTRLTVV.